The 21 T cell receptor beta chains below all came from one sample that was sequenced in a study of T-cell reconstitution after alpha-beta-depleted transplantation in children. This sample's TCRbeta library carried unique molecular identifier barcodes. MiXCR, run by TCRdb on the PCR reads, gives a single entry per CDR3 protein. The sample lists hundreds of thousands of distinct CDR3 sequences; 10% were seen once. Source: PBMCs, taken before TCRalphabeta/CD19-depleted stem cell transplant. These receptors all stem from a boy less than two years old with acute myeloid leukemia, due to receive a stem cell transplant.

Only a few counts were recorded for this clonotype. The chain couples TRBV12-3 or TRBV12-4 to TRBJ1-2; possibly TRBD1 for D (5 bases). The CDR3 is 15 residues long. Trimming removed 5 bases at V and 3 bases at J, with 16 bases between. The CDR3 nucleotides are TGTGCCAGCAGTCCCCGACAGATCGACTACTATGGCTACACCTTC. As protein: CASSPRQIDYYGYTF.

This clonotype has a count of ten or more. This sequence joins TRBV7-9 and TRBJ1-2; D is unclear. In germline, CDR1 is SEHNR, CDR2 FQNEAQ (reference sequence). V was trimmed by 0 bases and J by 2 bases, leaving 7 bases between them. This CDR3 contains 14 residues. CDR3 sequence: CASSLASGNYGYTF. The CDR3, as DNA: TGTGCCAGCAGCTTAGCGTCTGGGAACTATGGCTACACCTTC.

The sample holds many counts of this clonotype. The chain couples TRBV29-1 to TRBJ2-2, with TRBD1 identical over 8 bases. This CDR3 is built from 13 residues. With 7 bases clipped from V and 4 bases from J, the junction kept 5 bases outside the gene matches. CDR1 and CDR2 from the germline V gene are SQVTM and ANQGSEA. As DNA, the CDR3 is TGCAGCGCCCGCCAGGGGGCCACCGGGGAGCTGTTTTTT. This encodes CSARQGATGELFF.

This clonotype was picked up many times. This chain connects TRBV5-5 to TRBJ2-4; 9 nucleotides match TRBD1. J lost 6 bases, V lost 2 bases, and 3 bases had no gene match. Germline CDR1 reads SGHKS; CDR2 reads YYEKEE (reference sequence). The CDR3 spans 14 residues. CDR3 region: CASSLGQGLNIQYF. The CDR3 region has the DNA TGTGCCAGCAGCTTAGGACAGGGGCTAAACATTCAGTACTTC.

CDR3: CASSLDPDRARETQYF. The CDR3 nucleotides read TGTGCCAGCAGCTTAGATCCGGACAGGGCGCGAGAGACCCAGTACTTC. The chain links TRBV7-2 to TRBJ2-5, with TRBD1 matching over 8 bases. The CDR3 is 16 amino acids. Unmatched junction bases numbered 8, after V lost 1 base and J lost 4 bases. CDR1 SGHTA and CDR2 FQGNSA come from the germline V gene. Full variable domain (rest looked up from reference TRBV7-2 and TRBJ2-5): GAGVSQSPSNKVTEKGKDVELRCDPISGHTALYWYRQSLGQGLEFLIYFQGNSAPDKSGLPSDRFSAERTGGSVSTLTIQRTQQEDSAVYLCASSLDPDRARETQYFGPGTRLLVL.

This clonotype was observed a few times. The J gene is TRBJ2-3, the V gene TRBV12-3 or TRBV12-4, with D unresolved. V was clipped by 5 bases and J by 2 bases, with 5 bases between them. The CDR3 is 12 amino acids. CDR3 sequence: CASSEITDTQYF. The CDR3 nucleotides are TGTGCCAGCAGTGAAATCACAGATACGCAGTATTTT.

Note on this clonotype: It may be a read error: a sequence one base away is much more abundant. The V and J genes are TRBV29-1 and TRBJ2-5; D is undetermined. Trimming stripped 4 bases from V and 5 bases from J, with 14 bases between. The CDR3 runs to 13 residues. The germline V gene encodes CDR1 SQVTM and CDR2 ANQGSEA. CDR3 sequence (DNA): TGCAGCGTTGCGGAGAGGTTCGGGGAGACCCAGTACTTC. This codes for CSVAERFGETQYF.

This clonotype was found many times. V gene TRBV29-1 combines with J gene TRBJ2-7; weak D call: TRBD1 (8 bases). Germline V gene data show CDR1 as SQVTM and CDR2 as ANQGSEA. V lost 6 bases to trimming and J lost 3 bases, with 15 bases between them. The CDR3 is made up of 13 amino acids. CDR3 residues: CSVVTGGDYEQYF. CDR3 in DNA: TGCAGCGTGGTTACAGGGGGGGACTACGAGCAGTACTTC.

This clonotype has only a few counts. The chain uses TRBV12-3 or TRBV12-4 and TRBJ2-1, with D hard to call. Deletions cut 6 bases from V and 7 bases from J, with 13 bases between. The CDR3 contains 13 residues. The CDR3 nucleotides read TGTGCCAGCAGGTCTGAAGGCCCGAATGAGCAGTTCTTC. The encoded protein is CASRSEGPNEQFF.

This chain joins TRBV30 and TRBJ1-2; 9 bases align to TRBD1. CDR1 and CDR2 (germline): GTSNPN, SVGIG (reference sequence). The V gene end was trimmed by 5 bases and the J gene end by 7 bases; junction bases not matched to a gene: 14. The CDR3 spans 15 residues. CDR3 sequence (DNA): TGTGCCTGGTACCGACCGGGACAGGGTCTTCGTGGCTACACCTTC. Translation: CAWYRPGQGLRGYTF. Together with reference TRBV30 and TRBJ1-2, the CDR3 gives the full variable domain: SQTIHQWPATLVQPVGSPLSLECTVEGTSNPNLYWYRQAAGRGLQLLFYSVGIGQISSEVPQNLSASRPQDRQFILSSKKLLLSDSGFYLCAWYRPGQGLRGYTFGSGTRLTVV.

This clonotype was recorded many times. V usage is TRBV9 and J usage is TRBJ2-3, with TRBD2 as a possible D gene (6 bases). The ends were cut back, 3 bases at V and 5 bases at J, with 16 bases in the middle. This CDR3 is built from 15 residues. Germline-derived CDR1 and CDR2 are SGDLS and YYNGEE. The CDR3 sequence is CASSALPGLQDTQYF. CDR3 DNA: TGTGCCAGCAGCGCCCTTCCGGGACTCCAAGATACGCAGTATTTT. Filled out from reference TRBV9 and TRBJ2-3, the complete variable domain reads DSGVTQTPKHLITATGQRVTLRCSPRSGDLSVYWYQQSLDQGLQFLIQYYNGEERAKGNILERFSAQQFPDLHSELNLSSLELGDSALYFCASSALPGLQDTQYFGPGTRLTVL.

In its sample, this clonotype was seen many times. J is TRBJ2-7 and V is TRBV29-1; 9 positions match TRBD1. Germline CDR1 reads SQVTM; CDR2 reads ANQGSEA. This CDR3 has 12 amino acids. V lost 6 bases to trimming and J lost 6 bases; unmatched junction nucleotides: 6. The CDR3 DNA sequence: TGCAGCGTCGCGACAGGGGGGGCCGAGCAGTACTTC. It encodes CSVATGGAEQYF.

On this clonotype itself: A much larger clone lies a single base off, so this may be a read error. The chain links TRBV7-2 to TRBJ2-7; D is ambiguous. The CDR3 contains 12 residues. Germline V gene lookup returns CDR1 SGHTA and CDR2 FQGNSA. The CDR3 DNA sequence: TGTGTCAGCAGCTCCAACTCCTACGAGCAGTACTTC. It encodes CVSSSNSYEQYF. Variable domain in full (rest from reference TRBV7-2 and TRBJ2-7): GAGVSQSPSNKVTEKGKDVELRCDPISGHTALYWYRQSLGQGLEFLIYFQGNSAPDKSGLPSDRFSAERTGGSVSTLTIQRTQQEDSAVYLCVSSSNSYEQYFGPGTRLTVT.

Note on this clonotype: A much bigger clone sits one base away, suggesting this may be a read error. The J gene is TRBJ2-7, the V gene TRBV24-1; TRBD2 might be the D (5 bases). Trimming left V 4 bases short and J 3 bases short, with 12 bases between. This CDR3 contains 14 residues. CDR1 is KGHDR, CDR2 SFDVKD, per germline. This CDR3 is CATSEQGLDYEQYF. The DNA for the CDR3 is TGTGCCACCAGTGAGCAAGGACTGGACTACGAGCAGTACTTC.

About this clonotype itself: This clone may be a read error of a much larger clone one base away. The chain has TRBV2 and TRBJ2-1, with TRBD2 matching over 10 bases. The length of the CDR3 is 15 residues. From germline, CDR1 is SNHLY and CDR2 FYNNEI. Trimming took 9 bases from V and 4 from J; bases not matched to a gene: 9. The chain's CDR3 is CARFELAGSYNEQFF. The CDR3 nucleotides read TGTGCCAGATTCGAACTAGCGGGATCTTACAATGAGCAGTTCTTC.

In this sample, this clonotype turned up many times. The chain links TRBV9 to TRBJ2-1; perhaps TRBD2 as D (6 bases). Germline assignment: CDR1 SGDLS and CDR2 YYNGEE. The V end was cut by 3 bases, the J end by 1 base, with 8 bases between. The CDR3 length is 14 residues. CDR3 DNA: TGTGCCAGCAGCGCGGGGACTTCCTACAATGAGCAGTTCTTC. Translated: CASSAGTSYNEQFF.

This clonotype has a count of ten or more. V usage is TRBV20-1 and J usage is TRBJ2-4; no reliable D call. Germline V gene data show CDR1 as DFQATT and CDR2 as SNEGSKA (reference sequence). The length of the CDR3 is 13 residues. Trimming stripped 1 base from V and 0 bases from J, with 4 bases between. CDR3 protein: CSARGLAKNIQYF. CDR3 DNA sequence: TGCAGTGCTAGAGGACTAGCCAAAAACATTCAGTACTTC.

This clonotype was detected only a few times. J is TRBJ2-7 and V is TRBV12-3 or TRBV12-4, with 8 bases fitting TRBD1. The CDR3 is made up of 13 amino acids. V lost 6 bases and J lost 12; bases outside the gene matches: 13. CDR3 residues: CASSSWTGNTPYF. The CDR3 DNA follows: TGTGCCAGCAGCTCCTGGACAGGGAACACTCCGTACTTC.

In DNA form, the CDR3 reads TGTGCCAGCAGCTTAGTTAGACAGGGGGGTGCAGATACGCAGTATTTT. Its translation is CASSLVRQGGADTQYF. The chain uses TRBV7-8 and TRBJ2-3, with 9 positions matching TRBD1. The CDR3 covers 16 residues. CDR1 and CDR2 from the germline V gene are SGHVS and FQNEAQ. The J segment lost 4 bases and the V segment lost 1 base, leaving 6 bases of the junction unmatched.

This clonotype was detected many times. The V gene is TRBV11-2, the J gene TRBJ1-1; D is undetermined. This CDR3 has 14 residues. Trimming removed 2 bases from V and 7 bases from J, with 14 bases in between. Germline-derived CDR1 and CDR2 are SGHAT and FQNNGV. CDR3 nucleotides: TGTGCCAGCAGCTTACGCCGTATAGGGAGTGAAGCTTTCTTT. As protein: CASSLRRIGSEAFF. Using reference TRBV11-2 and TRBJ1-1 for the parts outside the CDR3, the full variable domain is EAGVAQSPRYKIIEKRQSVAFWCNPISGHATLYWYQQILGQGPKLLIQFQNNGVVDDSQLPKDRFSAERLKGVDSTLKIQPAKLEDSAVYLCASSLRRIGSEAFFGQGTRLTVV.

Ten or more counts support this clonotype. The chain carries TRBV7-9 and TRBJ2-4; 8 nucleotides align to TRBD1. The V segment lost 5 bases and the J segment 2 bases; nucleotides outside the gene matches: 5. Germline CDR1 reads SEHNR; CDR2 reads FQNEAQ (reference sequence). The CDR3 runs to 15 residues. The CDR3 DNA sequence: TGTGCCAGCAGCCAGGGGGCTGGGACCAAAAACATTCAGTACTTC. Protein product: CASSQGAGTKNIQYF. Looking up the rest from reference TRBV7-9 and TRBJ2-4 gives the full variable domain: DTGVSQNPRHKITKRGQNVTFRCDPISEHNRLYWYRQTLGQGPEFLTYFQNEAQLEKSRLLSDRFSAERPKGSFSTLEIQRTEQGDSAMYLCASSQGAGTKNIQYFGAGTRLSVL.